A selection of T cell receptor beta chains follows, all from one sample in a study of response to subunit inactivated influenza vaccine. TCRdb reprocessed the RT-PCR reads with MiXCR, giving one entry per CDR3 protein. The sample holds around 150,000 distinct CDR3 sequences, roughly a tenth seen once. This sample comprised non-naive T cells sorted from PBMCs, obtained roughly 45 days after vaccination. The receptors originated from a man between 45 and 60 years old who received an inactivated influenza vaccine. Both conserved end residues are part of each CDR3. A D gene is named only where the DNA matches it firmly. Expanded clones are given a class, and other clones once, few, many or no size at all.

d_call j_call v_call clone_size cdr3_aa cdr3_nt
NA TRBJ2-7 TRBV28 many CASSPTNYEQYF TGTGCCAGCAGTCCGACCAACTACGAGCAGTACTTC
NA TRBJ2-7 TRBV28 NA CASSRFSLRRAPEQYF TGTGCCAGCAGTCGGTTCTCCTTGCGGAGGGCACCCGAGCAGTACTTC
TRBD1 TRBJ1-4 TRBV5-1 NA CASSPDRGLTNEKLFF TGCGCCAGCAGCCCGGACAGGGGGCTGACTAATGAAAAACTGTTTTTT
NA TRBJ1-5 TRBV10-3 NA CAISESGTQNQPQHF TGTGCCATCAGTGAGTCCGGGACACAGAATCAGCCCCAGCATTTT
TRBD2 TRBJ2-3 TRBV29-1 many CSVSRQRGLTDTQYF TGCAGCGTTAGTCGGCAGCGGGGGCTCACAGATACGCAGTATTTT
NA TRBJ1-5 TRBV9 NA CATSRGAPENGQPQHF TGTGCCACCTCAAGAGGGGCGCCGGAAAATGGGCAGCCCCAGCATTTT
NA TRBJ2-5 TRBV5-6 NA CASSPGQGTQYF TGTGCCAGCAGCCCCGGGCAGGGGACCCAGTACTTC
NA TRBJ1-1 TRBV5-1 many CASSFDVAGEAFF TGCGCCAGCAGCTTTGACGTGGCGGGTGAAGCTTTCTTT
NA TRBJ1-6 TRBV24-1 NA CATSDSPRGSPLHF TGTGCCACCAGTGATTCCCCGAGGGGCTCACCCCTCCACTTT
TRBD2 TRBJ2-2 TRBV2 few CASSVRRTSGSTGELFF TGTGCCAGCAGTGTGCGACGGACTAGCGGGAGCACCGGGGAGCTGTTTTTT
TRBD2 TRBJ2-3 TRBV11-2 NA CASSSLRREPLHTDTQYF TGTGCCAGCAGCAGTCTTCGGCGGGAGCCCCTGCACACAGATACGCAGTATTTT
TRBD1 TRBJ2-1 TRBV20-1 few CSARSGVYRGSVEEQFF TGCAGTGCTAGAAGTGGGGTGTACAGGGGGTCGGTTGAGGAGCAGTTCTTC
NA TRBJ2-3 TRBV29-1 NA CSVESGQYTDTQYF TGCAGCGTTGAATCTGGCCAATACACAGATACGCAGTATTTT
NA TRBJ1-1 TRBV25-1 few CASSEYEGSGDVRAFF TGTGCCAGCAGTGAATATGAAGGTTCGGGGGACGTAAGAGCTTTCTTT
NA TRBJ2-5 TRBV6-5 few CASSYAASHQETQYF TGTGCCAGCAGTTACGCGGCTAGCCATCAAGAGACCCAGTACTTC
TRBD1 TRBJ2-2 TRBV7-9 NA CASNTGGARNTGELFF TGTGCCAGCAATACAGGGGGCGCAAGGAACACCGGGGAGCTGTTTTTT
TRBD1 TRBJ2-7 TRBV14 few CASSHRLGQGSDEQYF TGTGCCAGCAGCCATCGGCTGGGACAGGGGTCTGACGAGCAGTACTTC
NA TRBJ2-3 TRBV28 NA CASSLYGGGGDTQYF TGTGCCAGCAGTTTATACGGGGGAGGAGGAGATACGCAGTATTTT
NA TRBJ1-2 TRBV6-5 few CASSYRGGNYGYTF TGTGCCAGCAGTTATCGGGGCGGCAACTATGGCTACACCTTC
NA TRBJ2-2 TRBV7-9 many CASSFGSGELFF TGTGCCAGCAGCTTCGGGTCCGGGGAGCTGTTTTTT
TRBD2 TRBJ2-7 TRBV7-2 many CASSFSGFSSSYEQYF TGTGCCAGCAGCTTTAGCGGGTTTTCTAGCTCCTACGAGCAGTACTTC
NA TRBJ1-5 TRBV12-3/TRBV12-4 NA CASSLYGESQPQHF TGTGCCAGCAGTTTATATGGTGAGAGTCAGCCCCAGCATTTT
TRBD1 TRBJ2-5 TRBV4-2 NA CACSLPQGRETQYF TGTGCCTGCAGCCTCCCACAGGGGCGAGAGACCCAGTACTTC
NA TRBJ2-7 TRBV20-1 NA CSVDKSNTYEQYF TGCAGTGTTGACAAATCGAATACCTACGAGCAGTACTTC
NA TRBJ1-1 TRBV10-3 few CAISEEGVHTEAFF TGTGCCATCAGTGAAGAGGGGGTGCACACTGAAGCTTTCTTT
NA TRBJ1-1 TRBV18 many CASSLTGTEAFF TGTGCCAGCTCCTTAACAGGGACTGAAGCTTTCTTT
NA TRBJ2-7 TRBV5-1 NA CASSWGRYEQYF TGCGCCAGCAGCTGGGGACGGTACGAGCAGTACTTC
NA TRBJ1-5 TRBV2 many CASRTLGSGQPQHF TGTGCCAGCAGGACCTTGGGGTCCGGTCAGCCCCAGCATTTT
TRBD1 TRBJ2-3 TRBV12-3/TRBV12-4 NA CASSLTGGKDTQYF TGTGCCAGCAGCCTGACAGGGGGGAAAGATACGCAGTATTTT
TRBD1 TRBJ2-7 TRBV4-1 many CASSQPGQPYQYF TGCGCCAGCAGCCAACCGGGACAGCCATACCAGTACTTC
TRBD1 TRBJ2-1 TRBV29-1 few CSVAWTGGSYNEQFF TGCAGCGTTGCCTGGACAGGGGGTTCCTACAATGAGCAGTTCTTC
NA TRBJ1-2 TRBV5-1 few CASSLGDSDYGYTF TGCGCCAGCAGCTTGGGTGACAGCGACTATGGCTACACCTTC
NA TRBJ1-1 TRBV7-2 NA CASSIDRTWNTEAFF TGTGCCAGCAGTATCGACAGGACCTGGAACACTGAAGCTTTCTTT
TRBD2 TRBJ2-3 TRBV10-3 many CAISGLAGVSTDTQYF TGTGCCATCAGTGGACTAGCGGGAGTTAGCACAGATACGCAGTATTTT
NA TRBJ2-4 TRBV12-3/TRBV12-4 many CASSPGRRNIQYF TGTGCCAGCAGTCCTGGGCGGAGGAACATTCAGTACTTC
NA TRBJ2-7 TRBV14 few CASSPGTWAYEQYF TGTGCCAGCAGCCCTGGGACATGGGCCTACGAGCAGTACTTC
NA TRBJ2-7 TRBV20-1 NA CSASPPGLIYEQYF TGCAGTGCTAGTCCCCCGGGACTTATCTACGAGCAGTACTTC
TRBD2 TRBJ2-7 TRBV27 NA CASSSSPGGYYEQYF TGTGCCAGCAGTTCATCCCCGGGGGGATACTACGAGCAGTACTTC
NA TRBJ1-1 TRBV29-1 NA CSVGGINTEAFF TGCAGCGTTGGCGGTATAAACACTGAAGCTTTCTTT
NA TRBJ2-2 TRBV28 NA CASSSLGGFWDTGELFF TGTGCCAGCAGTTCCCTGGGGGGTTTTTGGGACACCGGGGAGCTGTTTTTT
TRBD2 TRBJ2-3 TRBV12-3/TRBV12-4 few CASRSGTSGGTTDTQYF TGTGCCAGCAGGTCCGGGACTAGCGGGGGGACCACAGATACGCAGTATTTT
TRBD2 TRBJ2-1 TRBV4-2 few CASSQDVVAGPHNEQFF TGTGCCAGCAGCCAAGATGTGGTAGCGGGCCCCCACAATGAGCAGTTCTTC
NA TRBJ2-5 TRBV28 once CASSLSGGGTETQYF TGTGCCAGCAGTTTAAGCGGCGGTGGGACAGAGACCCAGTACTTC
TRBD1 TRBJ2-7 TRBV6-1 few CASSPRQGAAYEQYF TGTGCCAGCAGTCCACGACAGGGGGCAGCTTACGAGCAGTACTTC
NA TRBJ1-1 TRBV5-1 few CASVSRANPTEAFF TGCGCCAGCGTTTCCAGGGCAAACCCCACTGAAGCTTTCTTT
NA TRBJ1-6 TRBV27 few CASSTDPLGYSPLHF TGTGCCAGCAGCACCGACCCTCTGGGGTATTCACCCCTCCACTTT
TRBD1 TRBJ2-3 TRBV5-1 many CASRQGQGSTDTQYF TGCGCCAGCAGACAGGGGCAGGGGAGCACAGATACGCAGTATTTT
NA TRBJ1-5 TRBV27 few CASSYRANQPQHF TGTGCCAGCTCCTACAGGGCTAATCAGCCCCAGCATTTT
NA TRBJ2-2 TRBV7-3 once CASSLMLAGPSPGELFF TGTGCCAGCAGCTTAATGCTTGCGGGGCCTAGTCCCGGGGAGCTGTTTTTT
NA TRBJ2-1 TRBV5-6 many CASSGQGIGSYNEQFF TGTGCCAGCAGCGGGCAGGGTATCGGGTCCTACAATGAGCAGTTCTTC
TRBD2 TRBJ2-3 TRBV9 few CASSLRASGGVTQYF TGTGCCAGCAGCCTTAGGGCTAGCGGGGGGGTTACGCAGTATTTT
NA TRBJ1-5 TRBV4-1 few CASSQTLGQPQHF TGCGCCAGCAGCCAAACGCTTGGGCAGCCCCAGCATTTT
TRBD2 TRBJ2-1 TRBV10-3 NA CAISSGGAGNEQFF TGTGCCATCAGCAGCGGGGGCGCGGGGAATGAGCAGTTCTTC
TRBD2 TRBJ2-1 TRBV7-2 NA CASSFASGAVEQFF TGTGCCAGCAGCTTTGCCAGCGGGGCGGTTGAGCAGTTCTTC
TRBD1 TRBJ1-1 TRBV27 many CASSLWGTETEAFF TGTGCCAGCAGTTTATGGGGGACAGAGACTGAAGCTTTCTTT
NA TRBJ2-3 TRBV5-1 NA CASSPDGYTDTQYF TGCGCCAGCAGCCCAGACGGGTACACAGATACGCAGTATTTT
TRBD1 TRBJ1-6 TRBV28 NA CASSLGQGYNSPLHF TGTGCCAGCAGCTTGGGACAGGGGTATAATTCACCCCTCCACTTT